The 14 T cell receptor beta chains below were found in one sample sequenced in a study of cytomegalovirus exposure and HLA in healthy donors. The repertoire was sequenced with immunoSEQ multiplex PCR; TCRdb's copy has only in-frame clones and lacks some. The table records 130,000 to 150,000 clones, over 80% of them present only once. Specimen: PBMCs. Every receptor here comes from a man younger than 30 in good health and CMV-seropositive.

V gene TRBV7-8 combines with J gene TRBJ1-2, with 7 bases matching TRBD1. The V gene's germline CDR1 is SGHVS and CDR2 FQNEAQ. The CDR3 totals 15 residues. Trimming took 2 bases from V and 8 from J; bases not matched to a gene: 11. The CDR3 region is CASSLRITGARGYTF. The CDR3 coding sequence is TGTGCCAGCAGCTTACGAATAACAGGGGCGCGGGGCTACACCTTC.

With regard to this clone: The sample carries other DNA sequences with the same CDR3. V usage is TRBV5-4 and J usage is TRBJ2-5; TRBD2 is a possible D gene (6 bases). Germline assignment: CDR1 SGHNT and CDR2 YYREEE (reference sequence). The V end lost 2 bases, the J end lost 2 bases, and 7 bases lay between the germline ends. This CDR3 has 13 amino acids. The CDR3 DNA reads TGTGCCAGCAGCTTAAGCGGGCAAGAGACCCAGTACTTC. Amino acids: CASSLSGQETQYF.

In DNA, the CDR3 is TGTGCCACCAGCACAGGGGGGTTCACTGAAGCTTTCTTT. Protein product: CATSTGGFTEAFF. V gene TRBV15 combines with J gene TRBJ1-1, with 7 bases lining up with TRBD1. After removal of 4 bases from V and 4 bases from J, the junction contained 3 bases not matched to a gene. This CDR3 is built from 13 residues. Per the germline V gene, CDR1 is LNHNV and CDR2 is YYDKDF (reference sequence).

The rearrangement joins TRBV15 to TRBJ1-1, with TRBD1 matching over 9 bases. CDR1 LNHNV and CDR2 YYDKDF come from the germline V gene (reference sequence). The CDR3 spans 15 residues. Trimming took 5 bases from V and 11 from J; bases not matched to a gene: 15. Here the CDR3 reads CATSARYGTGLMAFF. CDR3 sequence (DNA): TGTGCCACCAGCGCTCGATACGGGACAGGGCTTATGGCTTTCTTT. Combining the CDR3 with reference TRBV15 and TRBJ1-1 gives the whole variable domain DAMVIQNPRYQVTQFGKPVTLSCSQTLNHNVMYWYQQKSSQAPKLLFHYYDKDFNNEADTPDNFQSRRPNTSFCFLDIRSPGLGDTAMYLCATSARYGTGLMAFFGQGTRLTVV.

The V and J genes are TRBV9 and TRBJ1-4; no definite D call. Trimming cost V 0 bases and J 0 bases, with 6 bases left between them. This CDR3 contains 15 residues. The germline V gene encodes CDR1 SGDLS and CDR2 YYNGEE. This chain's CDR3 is CASSVGEATNEKLFF. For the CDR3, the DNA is TGTGCCAGCAGCGTAGGTGAGGCAACTAATGAAAAACTGTTTTTT.

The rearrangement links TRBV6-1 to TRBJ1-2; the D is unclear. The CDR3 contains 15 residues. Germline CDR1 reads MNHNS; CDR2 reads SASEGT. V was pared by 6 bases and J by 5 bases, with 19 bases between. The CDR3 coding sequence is TGTGCCAGCAGGGGAATTGAACAAGGGAGATATGGCTACACCTTC. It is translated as CASRGIEQGRYGYTF.

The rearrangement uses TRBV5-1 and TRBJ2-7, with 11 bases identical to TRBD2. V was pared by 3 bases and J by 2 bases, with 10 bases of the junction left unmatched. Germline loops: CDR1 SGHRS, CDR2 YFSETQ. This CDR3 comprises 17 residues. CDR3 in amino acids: CASSYYSTSGVAYEQYF. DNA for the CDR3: TGCGCCAGCAGCTACTATTCGACTAGCGGGGTGGCCTACGAGCAGTACTTC.

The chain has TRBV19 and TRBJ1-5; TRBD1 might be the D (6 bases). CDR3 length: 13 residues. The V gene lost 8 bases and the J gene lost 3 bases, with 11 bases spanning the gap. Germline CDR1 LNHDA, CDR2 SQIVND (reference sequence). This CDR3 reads CASRGQFNQPQHF. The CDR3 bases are TGTGCCAGTCGCGGACAGTTCAATCAGCCCCAGCATTTT.

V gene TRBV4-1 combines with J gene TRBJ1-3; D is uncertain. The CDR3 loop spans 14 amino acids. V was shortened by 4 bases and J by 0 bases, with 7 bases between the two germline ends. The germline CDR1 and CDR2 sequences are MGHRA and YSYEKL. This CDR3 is CASSLQYSGNTIYF. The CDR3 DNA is TGCGCCAGCAGCCTACAGTACTCTGGAAACACCATATATTTT.

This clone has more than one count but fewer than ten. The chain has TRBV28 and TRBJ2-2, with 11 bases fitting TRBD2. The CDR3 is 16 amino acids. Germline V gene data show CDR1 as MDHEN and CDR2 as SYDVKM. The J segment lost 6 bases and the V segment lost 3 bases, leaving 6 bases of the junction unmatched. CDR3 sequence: CASSFGGLAVAGELFF. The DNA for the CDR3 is TGTGCCAGCAGTTTCGGGGGACTAGCGGTCGCCGGGGAGCTGTTTTTT. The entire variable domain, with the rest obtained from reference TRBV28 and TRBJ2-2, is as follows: DVKVTQSSRYLVKRTGEKVFLECVQDMDHENMFWYRQDPGLGLRLIYFSYDVKMKEKGDIPEGYSVSREKKERFSLILESASTNQTSMYLCASSFGGLAVAGELFFGEGSRLTVL.

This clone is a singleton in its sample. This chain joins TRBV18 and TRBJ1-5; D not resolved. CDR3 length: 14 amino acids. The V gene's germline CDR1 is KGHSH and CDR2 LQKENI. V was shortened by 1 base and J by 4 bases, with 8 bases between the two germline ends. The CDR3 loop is CASSPRAANQPQHF. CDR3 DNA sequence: TGTGCCAGCTCACCACGGGCAGCAAATCAGCCCCAGCATTTT.

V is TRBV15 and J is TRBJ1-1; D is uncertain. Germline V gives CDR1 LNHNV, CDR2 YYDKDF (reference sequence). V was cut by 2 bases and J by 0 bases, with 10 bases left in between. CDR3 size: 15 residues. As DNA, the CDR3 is TGTGCCACCAGCAGAACGAACTTGGTGAACACTGAAGCTTTCTTT. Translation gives CATSRTNLVNTEAFF.

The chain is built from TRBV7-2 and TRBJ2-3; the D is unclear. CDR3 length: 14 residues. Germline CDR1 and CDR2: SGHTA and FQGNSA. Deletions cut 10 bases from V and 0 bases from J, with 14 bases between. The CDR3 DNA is TGTGCCATCAAACTGCGGAGTAGCACAGATACGCAGTATTTT. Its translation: CAIKLRSSTDTQYF.

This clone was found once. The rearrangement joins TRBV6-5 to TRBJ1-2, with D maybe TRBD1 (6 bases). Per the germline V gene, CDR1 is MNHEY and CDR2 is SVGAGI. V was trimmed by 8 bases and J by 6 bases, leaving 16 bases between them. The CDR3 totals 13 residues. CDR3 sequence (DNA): TGTGCCAGCCGCTACACAGGGTCCCATGGCTACACCTTC. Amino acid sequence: CASRYTGSHGYTF.